Given below is one T cell receptor beta chain in context. The clone's antigen remains unknown. No per-base quality is available; no much larger clone lies one base away. The sample is drawn from a study of PD-1 blockade in classical Hodgkin lymphoma (dated by TCRdb to 2020 to 2022). In terms of the full investigation: Nivolumab dosing was 3 mg/kg intravenously every 2 weeks, continuing until either disease progression or unacceptable toxicity. The study used CyTOF and TCR beta sequencing to define a peripheral blood immune signature of response to PD-1 blockade in classical Hodgkin lymphoma.

Genomic DNA was extracted with the Qiagen DNeasy kit from unsorted PBMCs and from negatively selected CD4+ and CD8+ fractions. TCR beta CDR3 regions were amplified by immunoSEQ multiplex PCR using primers annealing to V and J segments. A synthetic immune receptor repertoire was used to minimize amplification bias, and remaining bias was computationally removed after sequencing. On the study's bioinformatics: Repertoire diversity was quantified as the Shannon entropy index using custom Python scripts. Unsorted, CD4+ and CD8+ repertoires were analyzed separately, except for combined analyses in which CD4+ and CD8+ sequences were merged in silico. Clonal expansion was defined as at least a 2-fold frequency increase after treatment relative to C1D1, with a pseudocount of 0.5 for undetected baseline clones. Singleton clones were defined as clones with 0 or 1 copy at C1D1, and non-singleton clones were defined as clones with 2 or more copies. Clones expanded in unsorted samples were labelled as CD4+, CD8+ or unknown by matching protein sequences in sorted samples from the same patient. Diversity changes from C1D1 to C4D1 were tested in paired samples using Wilcoxon tests. As stored in TCRdb, this immuneACCESS dataset retains in-frame rearrangements with V and J assigned. A fraction of the clones does not appear; measured against another copy, unresolved V genes explain less than half of the discrepancy, and the remainder lacks a known reason. The DNA was the basis for D and trimming; V, J and clone size are from that table. This sample lists 70,000 or so clones; about 64% were detected once. The biggest ten clones account for 7.5% to 9.5% of the sample.

V lost 2 bases and J lost 0 bases, and the count of bases not matched to a germline gene is 2. The germline V gene supplies CDR1 MNHEY and CDR2 SVGAGI. From the cysteine up to the phenylalanine, the CDR3 has a length of 15 residues. Just the 45-base CDR3 DNA is kept, in frame starting at base 1. What the authors observed across the whole study: Lower diversity was observed in patients in whom nivolumab was started less than 1 year after ASCT, and these patients were excluded from later analyses so that confounding by immune reconstitution would be avoided. Trial patients with a complete response had baseline diversity similar to that of newly diagnosed patients, while partial responders and progressors had significantly lower diversity. The study was restricted to a single clinical trial cohort, and the causes of repertoire differences, possibly disease activity or prior therapy, were left undefined. Baseline TCR diversity was reported to be lower in newly diagnosed patients than in healthy donors and to be lower still in relapsed/refractory patients. By C4D1, a significant rise was seen in CD4+ TCR diversity but not in CD8+ TCR diversity (p=0.0027 vs p=0.16), and the rise was most apparent among complete responders (p=0.02).

The sample's time point label, decoded: cycle 2 day 1 (C2D1) of nivolumab. Every trial patient had relapsed following autologous stem cell transplantation, and prior brentuximab vedotin exposure was what differed among cohorts A, B and C. The trial cohort comprised 60 or so patients with relapsed/refractory classical Hodgkin lymphoma whose best overall responses were complete response, partial response or progressive disease. In the multi-cohort phase II CheckMate 205 trial, trial patients received single-agent nivolumab. Best overall response was determined by an independent review committee according to the 2007 International Working Group response criteria. Trial PBMCs were collected immediately before nivolumab initiation (C1D1) and during therapy at cycle 2 day 1 and cycle 4 day 1. Peripheral blood was collected in 8 mL Vacutainer Cell Preparation Tubes, from which PBMCs were isolated by centrifugation and then cryopreserved.

The chain was built from TRBV6-5 and TRBJ2-3; TRBD2 aligns with 7 central bases. The source was peripheral blood mononuclear cells (PBMCs), collected before the second cycle of nivolumab. This sequence was found in a human donor with classical Hodgkin lymphoma. The encoded CDR3 is CASSYPAGSTDTQYF. The base sequence is TGTGCCAGCAGTTACCCAGCGGGAAGCACAGATACGCAGTATTTT.